These 8 T cell receptor beta chains originate from one sample sequenced in a study of T cell responses to AZD1222 COVID-19 vaccine. TCRdb keeps only in-frame clones here, not all; method: immunoSEQ multiplex PCR. Of around 180,000 clones in the sample, 85% to 95% were seen once. The material sequenced was peripheral blood, taken on day 0 of AZD1222 vaccination. The receptors stem from an adult in good health.

J is TRBJ1-2 and V is TRBV6-6; the match to TRBD1 covers 9 bases. This CDR3 spans 16 amino acids. The germline gives CDR1 MNHNY, CDR2 SVGAGI (reference sequence). Unmatched junction bases numbered 12, after V lost 6 bases and J lost 4 bases. The CDR3 loop reads CASRTRGTGIPYGYTF. CDR3 DNA: TGTGCCAGCAGAACCCGAGGGACAGGGATTCCCTATGGCTACACCTTC.

This rearrangement joins TRBV19 to TRBJ2-3; 7 nucleotides line up with TRBD2. The V and J ends lost 10 bases and 6 bases, in that order; junction bases with no gene match: 16. CDR1 and CDR2 (germline): LNHDA, SQIVND (reference sequence). The length of the CDR3 is 15 residues. CDR3 DNA: TGTGCCACTCTTACCTGGGACGGACTAGGCGATACGCAGTATTTT. Amino acid sequence: CATLTWDGLGDTQYF.

This clone was recorded only once. The genes are TRBV5-4 and TRBJ1-1; 8 bases fit TRBD1. The CDR3 runs 17 residues. With 5 bases clipped from V and 0 bases from J, the junction kept 12 bases outside the gene matches. Germline CDR1 and CDR2: SGHNT and YYREEE (reference sequence). CDR3: CASSAGQGAFMNTEAFF. CDR3 nucleotide sequence: TGTGCCAGCAGTGCAGGACAGGGTGCTTTTATGAACACTGAAGCTTTCTTT.

This clone was seen only once. The V gene is TRBV6-2 or TRBV6-3, the J gene TRBJ2-7; D possibly uses TRBD1 or TRBD2 (5 bases each). Trimming took 6 bases from V and 0 from J, leaving 15 bases between them. This CDR3 region has 15 residues. The germline V gene has CDR1 MNHEY and CDR2 SVGEGT. The DNA for the CDR3 is TGTGCCAGCAGCTGGGACCGGCAGAACTCCTACGAGCAGTACGTC. Its protein product is CASSWDRQNSYEQYV.

The chain joins TRBV19 to TRBJ1-4; D is ambiguous. Germline loops: CDR1 LNHDA, CDR2 SQIVND (reference sequence). The V end was cut by 5 bases, the J end by 0 bases, with 19 bases between. CDR3 size: 18 residues. Written as DNA, the CDR3 is TGTGCCAGTAGTGCCCCGGGTGCGGGAGTTGCAACTAATGAAAAACTGTTTTTT. Its protein product is CASSAPGAGVATNEKLFF.

This chain joins TRBV4-1 and TRBJ1-1; tentatively, D is TRBD1 (5 bases). In germline, CDR1 is MGHRA, CDR2 YSYEKL. V lost 3 bases, J lost 0 bases, and 14 bases lay in between. The CDR3 sequence is 16 residues long. CDR3 coding DNA: TGCGCCAGCAGCCAGCTCCAGGGCGATTTGAACACTGAAGCTTTCTTT. Its protein product is CASSQLQGDLNTEAFF.

The rearrangement joins TRBV19 to TRBJ1-1; 9 bases are a match to TRBD1. Germline V lookup: CDR1 LNHDA, CDR2 SQIVND (reference sequence). The V gene end was trimmed by 7 bases and the J gene end by 9 bases; junction bases not matched to a gene: 15. This CDR3 spans 15 amino acids. The CDR3 region is CASIAPTGGKVKAFF. For the CDR3, the DNA is TGTGCCAGTATCGCTCCGACAGGGGGAAAAGTAAAAGCTTTCTTT.

The chain employs TRBV27 and TRBJ2-3; TRBD2 matches 7 bases. The CDR3 totals 16 residues. J lost 2 bases, V lost 1 base, and 6 bases had no gene match. Germline V CDR1 and CDR2: MNHEY, SMNVEV (reference sequence). The DNA for the CDR3 is TGTGCCAGCAGTTTATACGCGGGGGTCTCCACAGATACGCAGTATTTT. Encoded protein: CASSLYAGVSTDTQYF.